Given below is one T cell receptor beta chain in context. As processed by the authors: How many nucleated cells were present was estimated from reference gene primer amplification. Repertoires were generated with immunoSEQ multiplex PCR, while TCRdb's copy carries only in-frame clones and drops some. From that table come the V and J calls and clone size; the DNA was used to work out D and trimming. This table has 150,000 to 200,000 clones, about 89% appearing once. The sample is drawn from a study of blood T cell repertoires in COVID-19. Whole-study context: T cells, B-cell-depleted T cells, or PBMCs supplied cDNA or gDNA.

Germline trimming cut 6 bases from V and 5 bases from J; bases unmatched to any gene: 12. Germline assignment: CDR1 LGHNA and CDR2 YNFKEQ. The CDR3 loop spans 16 amino acids. Sequences were obtained from PBMCs or T cells enriched from blood (not recorded which). The gene calls are TRBV4-2 and TRBJ2-1; 8 nucleotides align to TRBD2. The TCR comes from a woman aged 18 to 35 who had recovered from COVID-19. CDR3 in amino acids: CASSQTTSATDNEQFF. CDR3 in DNA: TGTGCCAGCAGTCAAACGACTAGCGCCACAGACAATGAGCAGTTCTTC.